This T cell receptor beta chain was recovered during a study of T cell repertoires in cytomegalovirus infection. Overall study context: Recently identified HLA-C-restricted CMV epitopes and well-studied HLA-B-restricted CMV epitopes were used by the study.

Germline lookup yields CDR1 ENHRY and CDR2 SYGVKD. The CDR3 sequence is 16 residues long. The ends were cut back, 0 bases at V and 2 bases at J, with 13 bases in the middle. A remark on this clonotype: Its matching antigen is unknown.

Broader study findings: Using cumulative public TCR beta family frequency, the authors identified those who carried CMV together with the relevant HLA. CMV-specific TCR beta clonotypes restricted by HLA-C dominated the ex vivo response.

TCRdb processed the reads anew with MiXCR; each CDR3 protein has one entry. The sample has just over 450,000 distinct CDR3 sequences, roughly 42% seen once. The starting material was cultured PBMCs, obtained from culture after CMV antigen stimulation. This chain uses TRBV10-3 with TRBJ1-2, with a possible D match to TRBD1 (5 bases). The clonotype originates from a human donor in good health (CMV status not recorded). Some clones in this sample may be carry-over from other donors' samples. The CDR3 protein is CAISESMMAGNYGYTF. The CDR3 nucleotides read TGTGCCATCAGTGAGTCAATGATGGCAGGGAACTATGGCTACACCTTC.